Sequencing of this T cell receptor beta chain was carried out in a study of identifying expanded T cells in peripheral blood. No infections or other immune events were documented during collection. TCRdb keeps only in-frame clones here, not all; method: immunoSEQ multiplex PCR. The sample includes approximately 92,000 clones, around 83% seen only once; the top ten take roughly 4.1%. Trimming cost V 0 bases and J 11 bases, with 16 bases left between them. CDR1 is SGHRS, CDR2 YFSETQ, per germline. The CDR3 is made up of 14 amino acids. Turning to this clone: As yet, its antigen is unknown.

Whole-study results and caveats: Over around two and four weeks, about 16.4 and 19 clones changed, versus roughly 1.1 between replicates. Clone count variance between approximately two-week samples rose with total template count.

The V and J genes are TRBV5-1 and TRBJ2-3; D tentatively fits TRBD1 or TRBD2 (5 bases each). The sequencing input was blood. The sequence was collected from a person aged 18 to 75 in good health. CDR3 DNA sequence: TGCGCCAGCAGCTTGGGTGGTGGGGGAATCGGGCAGTATTTT. This sequence encodes CASSLGGGGIGQYF. The full variable domain, in which reference TRBV5-1 and TRBJ2-3 provide the parts outside the CDR3, is KAGVTQTPRYLIKTRGQQVTLSCSPISGHRSVSWYQQTPGQGLQFLFEYFSETQRNKGNFPGRFSGRQFSNSRSEMNVSTLELGDSALYLCASSLGGGGIGQYFGPGTRLTVL.